A single sample gave rise to the 32 T cell receptor beta chains below, sequenced in a study of blood T cell repertoires in COVID-19. Method: immunoSEQ multiplex PCR; TCRdb's copy keeps in-frame clones and lacks some. The data show a few hundred thousand clones, around 87% seen once. Sequences were obtained from PBMCs or T cells enriched from blood (not recorded which). The receptors stem from a man aged 35 to 55 in a cohort exposed to, infected with or recovered from COVID-19 (not recorded which).

The chain uses TRBV7-2 and TRBJ2-7; D possibly corresponds to TRBD2 (6 bases). Germline V gene sequence: CDR1 SGHTA, CDR2 FQGNSA. There are 14 residues in the CDR3. V gave up 2 bases and J gave up 1 base, with 9 bases separating them. The CDR3 is CASSLPAGSYEQYF. CDR3 DNA sequence: TGTGCCAGCAGCTTACCTGCGGGGTCCTACGAGCAGTACTTC.

The genes are TRBV29-1 and TRBJ2-7; 10 nucleotides align to TRBD1. Germline CDR1 reads SQVTM; CDR2 reads ANQGSEA. V lost 1 base, J lost 6 bases, and 3 bases stayed unmatched. CDR3 length: 13 amino acids. In DNA form, the CDR3 reads TGCAGCGTTGAAGGGACAGGGGGGAGCGAGCAGTACTTC. This translates into CSVEGTGGSEQYF.

The CDR3 loop reads CASSEVLGRERAFF. Here the CDR3 DNA reads TGTGCCAGCAGTGAAGTTTTGGGGAGGGAAAGAGCTTTCTTT. The chain recombines TRBV2 with TRBJ1-1, with D uncertain. Germline lookup yields CDR1 SNHLY and CDR2 FYNNEI. Trimming cost V 1 base and J 10 bases, with 16 bases left between them. The CDR3 is 14 residues long.

The rearrangement links TRBV6-5 to TRBJ2-7; D is possibly TRBD2 (6 bases). Trimming removed 2 bases from V and 5 bases from J, with 19 bases in between. The CDR3 loop spans 16 amino acids. CDR1 is MNHEY, CDR2 SVGAGI, per germline. The CDR3 region is CASSYGRSPSADEQYF. As DNA, the CDR3 is TGTGCCAGCAGTTACGGGAGGTCCCCCTCGGCTGACGAGCAGTACTTC.

The J gene is TRBJ2-3, the V gene TRBV13; 12 bases line up with TRBD2. CDR3 size: 17 residues. Trimming at V came to 5 bases and at J to 5 bases, leaving 11 bases not matched to a gene. Germline V CDR1 and CDR2: PRHDT, FYEKMQ (reference sequence). CDR3 DNA sequence: TGTGCCAGCAGCCTAGCGGGAGGGCCACGCACCGAAGATACGCAGTATTTT. Its protein is CASSLAGGPRTEDTQYF.

This clone was counted a single time. The chain links TRBV5-6 to TRBJ2-7, with 13 nucleotides matching TRBD2. Germline-derived CDR1 and CDR2 are SGHDT and YYEEEE. The V and J ends lost 0 bases and 2 bases, in that order; junction bases with no gene match: 2. This CDR3 comprises 16 residues. CDR3 nucleotides: TGTGCCAGCAGCTTGGTTGGGACTAGCGGGACCTACGAGCAGTACTTC. This gives the protein CASSLVGTSGTYEQYF.

This clone was found a few times. The V call is TRBV28, the J call TRBJ1-1, with TRBD1 as a possible D gene (5 bases). V lost 3 bases, J lost 7 bases, and 15 bases lay in between. Germline assignment: CDR1 MDHEN and CDR2 SYDVKM. The CDR3 covers 14 residues. Here the CDR3 DNA reads TGTGCCAGCAGTTTCCGACAGCCTACTTTTGAAGCTTTCTTT. Residues: CASSFRQPTFEAFF.

The chain couples TRBV10-3 to TRBJ1-2; the D is unclear. This CDR3 has 13 amino acids. The germline V gene encodes CDR1 ENHRY and CDR2 SYGVKD. Trimming removed 3 bases from V and 1 base from J, with 6 bases in between. The CDR3 sequence: CAISDSGNYGYTF. The CDR3 nucleotides are TGTGCCATCAGTGACAGTGGTAACTATGGCTACACCTTC.

CDR3 DNA: TGTGCCAGCAGCCAACAGGGATCTAACTATGGCTACACCTTC. Translation gives CASSQQGSNYGYTF. The chain carries TRBV4-2 and TRBJ1-2, with TRBD1 as a possible D gene (5 bases). The CDR3 totals 14 residues. CDR1 LGHNA and CDR2 YNFKEQ come from the germline V gene. Trimming stripped 2 bases from V and 0 bases from J, with 7 bases between.

The chain is built from TRBV28 and TRBJ1-5; D is ambiguous. V gave up 11 bases and J gave up 5 bases, with 16 bases separating them. CDR1 MDHEN and CDR2 SYDVKM come from the germline V gene. The CDR3 length is 13 residues. The CDR3 nucleotides read TGTGCCGGTCGGGGTTCTTTGGATCAGCCCCAGCATTTT. Its protein is CAGRGSLDQPQHF.

Here the CDR3 reads CASSEGRAGGYEQYF. CDR3 sequence (DNA): TGTGCCAGCAGTGAAGGAAGGGCGGGAGGGTACGAGCAGTACTTC. The V call is TRBV6-1, the J call TRBJ2-7, with 9 positions matching TRBD2. There are 15 residues in the CDR3. V trimming: 1 base; J trimming: 4 bases; junction bases outside the gene matches: 5. CDR1 and CDR2 from the germline V gene are MNHNS and SASEGT.

The V and J genes are TRBV12-1 and TRBJ2-7; TRBD1 is taken as the D call from the table, unchecked against the DNA. TRBV12-1 is deemed a pseudogene. The CDR3 spans 16 residues. For the CDR3, the DNA is TGTGCCAGCAGCCCGGACAGGGCAATCTTGTCCTACGAGCAGTACTTC. The encoded protein is CASSPDRAILSYEQYF.

There are a few counts of this clone. V gene TRBV5-4 combines with J gene TRBJ1-2; TRBD1 might be the D (6 bases). The CDR3 consists of 15 residues. The V and J ends lost 0 bases and 8 bases respectively, with 17 bases between them. Germline V lookup: CDR1 SGHNT, CDR2 YYREEE (reference sequence). The CDR3 region is CASSLEQTGTGGYTF. The CDR3 DNA reads as TGTGCCAGCAGCTTGGAACAGACAGGAACGGGAGGCTACACCTTC.

This chain joins TRBV7-2 and TRBJ1-1; 10 nucleotides match TRBD1. From germline, CDR1 is SGHTA and CDR2 FQGNSA. CDR3 length: 15 residues. With 2 bases clipped from V and 6 bases from J, the junction kept 6 bases outside the gene matches. In nucleotides, the CDR3 is TGTGCCAGCAGCTTAAACCCCGGGACAGGGGCTGAAGCTTTCTTT. This sequence encodes CASSLNPGTGAEAFF. The whole variable domain, remainder taken from reference TRBV7-2 and TRBJ1-1, is GAGVSQSPSNKVTEKGKDVELRCDPISGHTALYWYRQSLGQGLEFLIYFQGNSAPDKSGLPSDRFSAERTGGSVSTLTIQRTQQEDSAVYLCASSLNPGTGAEAFFGQGTRLTVV.

V usage is TRBV6-2 or TRBV6-3 and J usage is TRBJ2-7, with D possibly matching TRBD2 (6 bases). The germline gives CDR1 MNHEY, CDR2 SVGEGT. This CDR3 has 15 residues. V lost 5 bases and J lost 2, with 16 bases in between. CDR3 DNA sequence: TGTGCCAGCAGTCGGTCCGGGACGGGAGCCTACGAGCAGTACTTC. It codes for CASSRSGTGAYEQYF.

The V and J genes are TRBV7-2 and TRBJ2-7; possible D gene TRBD2, 6 bases. Per the germline V gene, CDR1 is SGHTA and CDR2 is FQGNSA. The CDR3 length is 15 residues. Trimming stripped 5 bases from V and 4 bases from J, with 18 bases between. CDR3 in amino acids: CASSGGTAPLYEQYF. The CDR3 nucleotides read TGTGCCAGCAGCGGGGGGACGGCGCCACTGTACGAGCAGTACTTC.

The V and J genes are TRBV7-8 and TRBJ2-5; 11 bases line up with TRBD1. J gave up 2 bases and V 1 base, and 6 bases lay outside the gene matches. The CDR3 extends over 17 amino acids. CDR1 and CDR2 (germline): SGHVS, FQNEAQ. The CDR3 sequence is CASSLGTGGALQETQYF. CDR3 coding DNA: TGTGCCAGCAGCTTAGGGACAGGGGGCGCGTTACAAGAGACCCAGTACTTC.

The genes are TRBV30 and TRBJ1-5; D is unclear. V was shortened by 3 bases and J by 1 base, with 4 bases between the two germline ends. Germline CDR1 reads GTSNPN; CDR2 reads SVGIG (reference sequence). The CDR3 has 12 residues. The CDR3 loop reads CAWRSSNQPQHF. Written as DNA, the CDR3 is TGTGCCTGGAGGAGCAGCAATCAGCCCCAGCATTTT. Full variable domain (remainder filled in from reference TRBV30 and TRBJ1-5): SQTIHQWPATLVQPVGSPLSLECTVEGTSNPNLYWYRQAAGRGLQLLFYSVGIGQISSEVPQNLSASRPQDRQFILSSKKLLLSDSGFYLCAWRSSNQPQHFGDGTRLSIL.

This chain links TRBV30 with TRBJ1-4, with a possible D match to TRBD1 (5 bases). Per the germline V gene, CDR1 is GTSNPN and CDR2 is SVGIG (reference sequence). V shed 4 bases and J shed 7 bases, with 16 bases lying between them. The CDR3 runs to 14 residues. DNA for the CDR3: TGTGCCTGGAACCCAGCGGGGAGGGGTGAAAAACTGTTTTTT. This translates into CAWNPAGRGEKLFF. Together with reference TRBV30 and TRBJ1-4, the CDR3 gives the full variable domain: SQTIHQWPATLVQPVGSPLSLECTVEGTSNPNLYWYRQAAGRGLQLLFYSVGIGQISSEVPQNLSASRPQDRQFILSSKKLLLSDSGFYLCAWNPAGRGEKLFFGSGTQLSVL.

The V and J genes are TRBV5-1 and TRBJ2-2, with D possibly matching TRBD1 (6 bases). Germline V lookup: CDR1 SGHRS, CDR2 YFSETQ. Trimming removed 2 bases from V and 0 bases from J, with 8 bases in between. This CDR3 region has 15 residues. The CDR3 region is CASSLQGANTGELFF. In DNA form, the CDR3 reads TGCGCCAGCAGCTTACAGGGAGCGAACACCGGGGAGCTGTTTTTT.

The gene calls are TRBV6-2 or TRBV6-3 and TRBJ2-7; 12 bases align to TRBD2. Germline CDR1 MNHEY, CDR2 SVGEGT. The CDR3 runs to 18 residues. With 5 bases clipped from V and 4 bases from J, the junction kept 15 bases outside the gene matches. The CDR3 reads CASSQISLTSGRKYEQYF. In DNA, the CDR3 is TGTGCCAGCAGTCAAATTAGTCTGACTAGCGGGAGAAAGTACGAGCAGTACTTC.

The chain has TRBV10-2 and TRBJ1-2; TRBD1 aligns across 10 bases. V was pared by 2 bases and J by 1 base, with 10 bases of the junction left unmatched. Germline V gene lookup returns CDR1 WSHSY and CDR2 SAAADI. The CDR3 length is 18 residues. The chain's CDR3 is CASSEPTGGVQYNYGYTF. For the CDR3, the DNA is TGCGCCAGCAGTGAGCCGACAGGGGGCGTCCAGTATAACTATGGCTACACCTTC.

V usage is TRBV19 and J usage is TRBJ1-1; TRBD1 aligns across 9 bases. Germline values: CDR1 LNHDA, CDR2 SQIVND (reference sequence). V shed 7 bases, J shed 2 bases, and the junction held 8 bases outside the gene matches. The CDR3 is 15 amino acids. The CDR3 bases are TGTGCCAGTACCCGGGACAGGGCGTTTAACACTGAAGCTTTCTTT. It encodes CASTRDRAFNTEAFF.

The rearrangement uses TRBV15 and TRBJ1-5; D is possibly TRBD1 (5 bases). The CDR3 is made up of 17 amino acids. Per germline, CDR1 LNHNV and CDR2 YYDKDF (reference sequence). The V end lost 5 bases, the J end lost 0 bases, and 17 bases lay between the germline ends. As DNA, the CDR3 is TGTGCCACCAGCCTTACACGGGGGACGGATAGCAATCAGCCCCAGCATTTT. Translation gives CATSLTRGTDSNQPQHF.

The chain has TRBV5-1 and TRBJ1-6; D is perhaps TRBD1 (5 bases). V was clipped by 3 bases and J by 10 bases, with 20 bases between them. Germline lookup yields CDR1 SGHRS and CDR2 YFSETQ. The CDR3 contains 16 residues. The CDR3 is CASSYRSTGRESPLHF. CDR3 sequence (DNA): TGCGCCAGCAGCTACCGATCGACGGGGCGGGAATCACCCCTCCACTTT. The whole variable domain, remainder taken from reference TRBV5-1 and TRBJ1-6, is KAGVTQTPRYLIKTRGQQVTLSCSPISGHRSVSWYQQTPGQGLQFLFEYFSETQRNKGNFPGRFSGRQFSNSRSEMNVSTLELGDSALYLCASSYRSTGRESPLHFGNGTRLTVT.

CDR3 residues: CASSYGREGANEKLFF. The CDR3, as DNA: TGTGCCAGCAGTTACGGGAGGGAGGGAGCTAATGAAAAACTGTTTTTT. V is TRBV6-5 and J is TRBJ1-4; no clear D gene. Looked up from germline, CDR1 is MNHEY and CDR2 is SVGAGI. This CDR3 spans 16 amino acids. The V gene lost 2 bases and the J gene lost 3 bases, with 13 bases spanning the gap.

The CDR3 region is CASRRTGELFF. CDR3 DNA sequence: TGTGCCAGCAGACGGACCGGGGAGCTGTTTTTT. The gene calls are TRBV27 and TRBJ2-2; D remains unclear. The CDR3 consists of 11 residues. V was clipped by 6 bases and J by 5 bases, with 4 bases between them. Germline CDR1 is MNHEY and CDR2 is SMNVEV (reference sequence).

The chain carries TRBV30 and TRBJ2-7; D gene ambiguous. Per germline, CDR1 GTSNPN and CDR2 SVGIG (reference sequence). There are 13 residues in the CDR3. The V gene lost 0 bases and the J gene lost 0 bases, with 6 bases spanning the gap. In nucleotides, the CDR3 is TGTGCCTGGAGTGTTCTTCTCTCCTACGAGCAGTACTTC. Translating gives CAWSVLLSYEQYF.

This clone showed up just once. The J gene is TRBJ2-7, the V gene TRBV20-1, with 7 bases that match TRBD1. The CDR3 spans 11 residues. Germline CDR1 is DFQATT and CDR2 is SNEGSKA (reference sequence). The V and J ends lost 5 bases and 3 bases, in that order; junction bases with no gene match: 1. CDR3 residues: CSARTGYEQYF. The CDR3 coding sequence is TGCAGTGCTCGGACAGGCTACGAGCAGTACTTC.

The gene calls are TRBV11-2 and TRBJ2-5; D remains ambiguous. The V end was cut by 1 base, the J end by 5 bases, with 5 bases between. CDR3 length: 12 residues. Germline CDR1 is SGHAT and CDR2 is FQNNGV. The CDR3 here is CASSLVTETQYF. In nucleotides, the CDR3 is TGTGCCAGCAGCTTAGTGACTGAGACCCAGTACTTC.

The V and J genes are TRBV29-1 and TRBJ2-3, with 10 bases fitting TRBD1. CDR3 length: 13 residues. The germline V gene encodes CDR1 SQVTM and CDR2 ANQGSEA. V was pared by 6 bases and J by 4 bases, with 4 bases of the junction left unmatched. In DNA form, the CDR3 reads TGCAGCGTGAGGGACAGGGGCCCAGATACGCAGTATTTT. The encoded protein is CSVRDRGPDTQYF.

The chain has TRBV4-2 and TRBJ2-1; D is possibly TRBD2 (5 bases). This CDR3 contains 13 residues. Per the germline V gene, CDR1 is LGHNA and CDR2 is YNFKEQ. V lost 0 bases, J lost 5 bases, and 5 bases lay in between. CDR3: CASSQERDNEQFF. The CDR3, as DNA: TGTGCCAGCAGCCAAGAGAGGGACAATGAGCAGTTCTTC.